Below, one T cell receptor beta chain is given with its context. Its recognized antigen is unknown. Per-base qualities were not stored, and no clone one base away is much larger. The collaborating institutions used their own protocols to collect whole blood in K2EDTA tubes. For TCRbeta analysis, collaborator samples were shipped as frozen whole blood, as isolated PBMCs, or as DNA extracted from either sample type. V is cut back by 4 bases and J by 0 bases, with 7 bases in the junction unmatched. Spanning cysteine to phenylalanine, the CDR3 consists of 17 amino acids. Only the CDR3 DNA stays, 51 bases, in frame from base 1. From a lookup of the germline V gene, CDR1 and CDR2 are LGHNA and YNFKEQ. The data were taken from a study of blood T cell repertoires in COVID-19 (dated by TCRdb to 2018 to 2021). For the study in its entirety: Samples from collaborators originated in the United States, Italy and Spain and spanned both the acute and convalescent phases of COVID-19. The prospective study material was composed of cDNA or gDNA derived from T cells, B-cell-depleted T cells, or PBMCs. The dataset comprised deeply sampled blood TCRbeta repertoires from subjects exposed to, actively infected with, or recovered from COVID-19. A freely available public database, intended as a resource for researchers studying the immune response to SARS-CoV-2, is where the repertoires were released. The samples were drawn from the first 160 participants of the ongoing ImmuneRACE study and from some 1,300 subjects provided by 6 global collaborators. The sample metadata nearly always contained a de-identified subject ID, COVID-19 status, age in years and sex. HLA class I and class II types, where available, came from metadata supplied by the sample provider rather than from assay-based typing.

The immunoSEQ Assay, a bias-controlled multiplex PCR, was used to amplify TCRbeta CDR3 regions from genomic DNA. The paper's processing steps were these. The number of nucleated cells in each sample was estimated by amplification of reference gene primers within the assay. Sequence reads were collapsed and filtered to measure the absolute abundance of every unique TCRbeta CDR3 rearrangement. For each sample, productive Simpson clonality was calculated by taking the square root of Simpson's diversity index across productive rearrangements. The source is immuneACCESS, and TCRdb retained only in-frame sequences with V and J called. Part of the clones is not carried over; for the studies checked, unresolved V genes explain less than half of this, and the remainder is unexplained. That table supplies the V and J calls and clone size; D and trimming were determined from the DNA. This sample lists roughly 51,000 clones; about nine tenths were detected once. The ten largest make up around 6.5% of the sample.

Overall results and qualifications from the work: Clinical and demographic metadata were provided uncurated, with the amount varying by source and participant.

The V and J segments used are TRBV4-2 and TRBJ2-2, with TRBD1 identical over 8 junction bases. This receptor was obtained from a middle-aged man with active COVID-19. The sample consisted of peripheral blood. DNA sequence: TGTGCCAGCAGCCCCTGGACAGGGAGGCCGAACACCGGGGAGCTGTTTTTT. Translation gives CASSPWTGRPNTGELFF.